This section outlines one T cell receptor beta chain sequence together with its context. No antigen is known for it. CDR3 size: 14 residues. CDR1 SGHDN and CDR2 FVKESK come from the germline V gene. Trimming cost V 6 bases and J 1 base; bases outside gene matches: 5. Researchers took RNA transcripts and amplified the TCR beta CDR3 regions from them. Researchers ran a first-round RT-PCR on the TCR CDR3 using the HTBI primer set. TCRdb independently ran MiXCR on the multiplex PCR reads; one entry per CDR3 protein. Here the sample spans approximately 600,000 distinct CDR3 sequences, 20% to 25% being singletons. Lactation, pregnancy, other autoimmune disease or uncontrolled infection excluded patients. The PBMCs studied were ones that came from 8.5 to 10 ml fresh peripheral blood. These data originate in a study of T cells in Graves' hyperthyroidism and ophthalmopathy. Study as a whole: The authors collected peripheral blood at initial diagnosis, before any treatment. Study results and limitations: Ophthalmopathy was identified by the model a median about six months ahead of onset.

This receptor was obtained from a man aged 30 to 45 with Graves' ophthalmopathy. Sequencing input: blood. The V gene is TRBV14, the J gene TRBJ1-1, with 7 bases aligning to TRBD1. The CDR3 here is CASRLGTANTEAFF. DNA of the CDR3: TGTGCCAGCAGACTCGGGACAGCGAACACTGAAGCTTTCTTT.